Listed here are 13 T cell receptor beta chains from one sample, sequenced in a study of tumor and adjacent non-tumor tissue in lung cancer. RNA was extracted from bulk tissue without any cell sorting. Distant lung tissue was collected more than 3 cm away from the tumor edge. A modified ARM-PCR protocol with three rounds of nested PCR amplified TCRbeta. TCRdb itself ran the multiplex PCR reads through MiXCR, one entry per CDR3 protein. The table shows roughly 82,000 distinct CDR3 sequences, with more than 75% occurring only once. The sample was distant non-tumor lung tissue. The origin of the receptors is a woman between 45 and 65 years old with non-small cell lung cancer.

The chain joins TRBV12-3 or TRBV12-4 to TRBJ2-2; D may be TRBD2 (6 bases). The V end lost 7 bases, the J end lost 6 bases, and 15 bases lay between the germline ends. The CDR3 extends over 14 amino acids. The CDR3 DNA sequence: TGTGCCAGCATCGCCAAATTAGCGGCCGGGGAGCTGTTTTTT. It yields the protein CASIAKLAAGELFF.

At least ten counts were recorded for this clonotype. The gene calls are TRBV5-1 and TRBJ2-3; TRBD1 might be the D (6 bases). The CDR3 runs to 13 residues. CDR1 is SGHRS, CDR2 YFSETQ, per germline. Trimming stripped 9 bases from V and 0 bases from J, with 11 bases between. The CDR3 DNA reads as TGCGCCACCTCGGGACAAAGCACAGATACGCAGTATTTT. The encoded protein is CATSGQSTDTQYF. Combining the CDR3 with reference TRBV5-1 and TRBJ2-3 gives the whole variable domain KAGVTQTPRYLIKTRGQQVTLSCSPISGHRSVSWYQQTPGQGLQFLFEYFSETQRNKGNFPGRFSGRQFSNSRSEMNVSTLELGDSALYLCATSGQSTDTQYFGPGTRLTVL.

Details on this clonotype: The germline gene is not matched at one end of the junction; a read error may be the cause. The chain couples TRBV10-3 to TRBJ1-1; D perhaps matches TRBD1 (6 bases). Germline-derived CDR1 and CDR2 are ENHRY and SYGVKD. The CDR3 is 15 residues long. CDR3 in amino acids: CSISGGRDGDTETFF. The DNA for the CDR3 is TGTTCCATCAGTGGGGGAAGGGATGGGGACACTGAAACTTTCTTT.

The chain has TRBV11-2 and TRBJ2-7; D gene unclear. CDR1 is SGHAT and CDR2 is FQNNGV in the germline V gene. The CDR3 contains 14 residues. The CDR3: CVGSLSRSTNEQYF. DNA for the CDR3: TGTGTCGGCAGCTTGAGCAGGAGTACCAACGAGCAGTACTTC.

This clonotype was seen more than once but under ten times. Relative to the germline gene, one junction end is altered; a read error may explain this. The chain couples TRBV28 to TRBJ2-1; the D call may be TRBD1 or TRBD2 (7 bases each). CDR3 length: 18 residues. Germline V gene lookup returns CDR1 MDHEN and CDR2 SYDVKM. CDR3 sequence (DNA): TGTGCCAGTAGTTTATTCAGGGGGGGCTCTTTTACACCGAATGAGCAGTTCTTC. Translated, it gives CASSLFRGGSFTPNEQFF.

This chain connects TRBV10-1 to TRBJ2-7; no reliable D call. This CDR3 spans 16 amino acids. The V end was cut by 4 bases, the J end by 2 bases, with 18 bases between. Germline assignment: CDR1 WNHNN and CDR2 SYGVQD (reference sequence). The CDR3 protein is CASSGSTVPCPYEQYF. DNA of the CDR3: TGCGCCAGCAGTGGGTCAACCGTCCCATGTCCCTACGAGCAGTACTTC.

This chain uses TRBV4-2 with TRBJ2-2; 8 bases are shared with TRBD2. The V and J ends lost 5 bases and 9 bases, in that order; junction bases with no gene match: 14. The CDR3 consists of 16 residues. Germline CDR1 and CDR2: LGHNA and YNFKEQ. DNA for the CDR3: TGTGCCAGCAGCTTCTCCGGGACTAGAAACACTAGGGAGCTGTTTTTT. Translated, it gives CASSFSGTRNTRELFF.

By share, this clonotype counts as medium-sized. The chain combines TRBV11-2 with TRBJ1-6, with D hard to call. The CDR3 covers 14 residues. Germline CDR1 SGHAT, CDR2 FQNNGV. The V and J ends lost 5 bases and 14 bases respectively, with 19 bases between them. The CDR3 region is CASSTEGRRDTLHF. CDR3 DNA: TGTGCCAGCAGCACCGAGGGTAGGCGCGACACCCTCCACTTT.

This chain connects TRBV5-1 to TRBJ2-2; the match to TRBD2 covers 8 bases. This CDR3 spans 18 amino acids. The junction had 16 bases not matched to a gene; V was cut back by 5 bases and J by 4 bases. From germline, CDR1 is SGHRS and CDR2 YFSETQ. The CDR3, as DNA: TGCGCCAGCAGTTTCAGCCTAGCGGGCCCAGCGATCACCGGGGAGCTGTTTTTT. Translation: CASSFSLAGPAITGELFF.

A remark on this clonotype: A read error may produce the germline difference seen at one junction end. The V and J genes are TRBV5-4 and TRBJ2-2, with 8 bases lining up with TRBD2. CDR3 length: 13 residues. Germline V CDR1 and CDR2: SGHNT, YYREEE (reference sequence). This CDR3 reads CVSREGNTGELFF. The DNA of the CDR3 is TGTGTCAGCCGGGAGGGAAACACCGGGGAGCTGTTTTTT.

V is TRBV6-6 and J is TRBJ2-7, with a tentative D call TRBD2 (6 bases). Germline CDR1 reads MNHNY; CDR2 reads SVGAGI (reference sequence). There are 15 residues in the CDR3. Trimming cost V 4 bases and J 2 bases, with 15 bases left between them. CDR3 sequence: CASSSPTGGTYEQYF. The CDR3 bases are TGTGCCAGCAGTTCCCCTACCGGCGGGACCTACGAGCAGTACTTC.

Concerning this clonotype itself: This CDR3 is missing its conserved last phenylalanine or tryptophan, likely due to a read error. The chain couples TRBV4-1 to TRBJ1-6; TRBD1 is a possible D gene (5 bases). Germline loops: CDR1 MGHRA, CDR2 YSYEKL. The CDR3 runs 15 residues. V lost 4 bases, J lost 8 bases, and 15 bases lay in between. CDR3 residues: CASSRSQGLDSPLHS. The CDR3 DNA is TGCGCCAGCAGCCGCAGCCAGGGTTTGGATTCACCCCTCCACTCT.

The chain combines TRBV29-1 with TRBJ1-1, with D unclear. CDR1 SQVTM and CDR2 ANQGSEA come from the germline V gene. CDR3 length: 10 amino acids. Trimming left V 6 bases short and J 11 bases short, with 13 bases between. The CDR3 DNA follows: TGCAGCGTCGTGAACACTGGCGCTTTCTTT. Protein: CSVVNTGAFF.